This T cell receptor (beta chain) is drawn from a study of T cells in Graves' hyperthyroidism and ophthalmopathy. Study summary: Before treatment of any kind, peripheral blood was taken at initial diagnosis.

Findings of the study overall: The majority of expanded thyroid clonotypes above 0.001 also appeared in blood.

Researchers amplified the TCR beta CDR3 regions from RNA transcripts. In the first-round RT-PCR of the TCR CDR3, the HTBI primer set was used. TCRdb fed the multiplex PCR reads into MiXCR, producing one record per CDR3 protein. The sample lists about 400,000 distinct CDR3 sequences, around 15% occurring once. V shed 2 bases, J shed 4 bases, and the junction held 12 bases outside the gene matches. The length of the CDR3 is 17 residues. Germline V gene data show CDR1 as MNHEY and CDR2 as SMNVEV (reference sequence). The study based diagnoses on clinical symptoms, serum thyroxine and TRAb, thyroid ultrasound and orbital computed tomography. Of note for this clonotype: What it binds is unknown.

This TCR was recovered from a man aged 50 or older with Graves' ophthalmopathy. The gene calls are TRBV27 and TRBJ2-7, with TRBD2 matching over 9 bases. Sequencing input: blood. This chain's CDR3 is CASSLVGIAGAGYEQYF. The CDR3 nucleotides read TGTGCCAGCAGTTTAGTGGGAATAGCGGGAGCGGGGTACGAGCAGTACTTC.